This entry lists 32 T cell receptor beta chains sequenced from one sample in a study of cytomegalovirus exposure and HLA in healthy donors. Sequencing was performed with immunoSEQ multiplex PCR; in TCRdb, only in-frame clones are kept and a portion is missing. The sample has 90,000 to 110,000 clones, approximately 90% seen once. What was sequenced was PBMCs. Receptor source: a woman in her late teens or twenties in good health and CMV-seropositive.

The V gene is TRBV9, the J gene TRBJ2-5; 7 nucleotides agree with TRBD2. Germline CDR1 reads SGDLS; CDR2 reads YYNGEE. The CDR3 consists of 15 residues. Unmatched junction bases numbered 8, after V lost 4 bases and J lost 2 bases. In nucleotides, the CDR3 is TGTGCCAGCAGCCCCTCTGCGGGGGATCAAGAGACCCAGTACTTC. This translates into CASSPSAGDQETQYF. The whole variable domain, filled in from reference TRBV9 and TRBJ2-5, reads DSGVTQTPKHLITATGQRVTLRCSPRSGDLSVYWYQQSLDQGLQFLIQYYNGEERAKGNILERFSAQQFPDLHSELNLSSLELGDSALYFCASSPSAGDQETQYFGPGTRLLVL.

The J gene is TRBJ2-5, the V gene TRBV27, with D perhaps TRBD1 (6 bases). This CDR3 region has 13 residues. V lost 5 bases to trimming and J lost 2 bases, with 9 bases between them. Germline-derived CDR1 and CDR2 are MNHEY and SMNVEV (reference sequence). The CDR3 coding sequence is TGTGCCAGCAGTGTCAGGGGTCAAGAGACCCAGTACTTC. This codes for CASSVRGQETQYF.

The V call is TRBV13, the J call TRBJ2-1, with TRBD1 matching over 11 bases. The CDR3 extends over 15 amino acids. The germline gives CDR1 PRHDT, CDR2 FYEKMQ (reference sequence). The V and J ends lost 4 bases and 3 bases, in that order; junction bases with no gene match: 2. CDR3 nucleotide sequence: TGTGCCAGCAGCTCAGGGACAGGGGGCTACAATGAGCAGTTCTTC. Protein sequence: CASSSGTGGYNEQFF.

This sequence joins TRBV5-4 and TRBJ2-1; 9 bases map to TRBD2. Germline V gene data show CDR1 as SGHNT and CDR2 as YYREEE (reference sequence). There are 16 residues in the CDR3. The V segment lost 2 bases and the J segment 5 bases; nucleotides outside the gene matches: 8. DNA of the CDR3: TGTGCCAGCAGCTTATCCGCGGGGGGGACGGACAATGAGCAGTTCTTC. Its translation: CASSLSAGGTDNEQFF.

This sequence joins TRBV6-5 and TRBJ1-1; 9 bases fit TRBD1. After removal of 4 bases from V and 3 bases from J, the junction contained 3 bases not matched to a gene. CDR1 is MNHEY, CDR2 SVGAGI, per germline. This CDR3 has 14 residues. CDR3 sequence: CASSSRTGDTEAFF. Here the CDR3 DNA reads TGTGCCAGCAGTTCCCGGACAGGGGACACTGAAGCTTTCTTT.

The rearrangement joins TRBV9 to TRBJ2-1; TRBD2 is a possible D gene (6 bases). The CDR3 is 15 residues long. The germline gives CDR1 SGDLS, CDR2 YYNGEE. Trimming pared 2 bases from V and 6 bases from J, leaving 15 bases between. The chain's CDR3 is CASSVQKGLINEQFF. CDR3 nucleotide sequence: TGTGCCAGCAGCGTTCAAAAGGGACTTATCAATGAGCAGTTCTTC.

This sequence joins TRBV7-3 and TRBJ2-1, with 11 positions matching TRBD2. V was pared by 5 bases and J by 5 bases, with 2 bases of the junction left unmatched. Germline V gives CDR1 SGHTA, CDR2 FQGTGA. The CDR3 spans 14 residues. The CDR3 DNA follows: TGTGCCAGCAGCACGGGACTAGCGGACAATGAGCAGTTCTTC. This translates into CASSTGLADNEQFF.

J is TRBJ1-1 and V is TRBV5-6; 9 bases line up with TRBD1. Germline V lookup: CDR1 SGHDT, CDR2 YYEEEE. This CDR3 contains 15 residues. V lost 2 bases and J lost 0; bases outside the gene matches: 2. In nucleotides, the CDR3 is TGTGCCAGCAGCTTCCGGGACAGGGTGAACACTGAAGCTTTCTTT. Protein product: CASSFRDRVNTEAFF.

V and J are TRBV12-5 and TRBJ1-1; D is ambiguous. The ends were cut back, 4 bases at V and 1 base at J, with 7 bases in the middle. The CDR3 is 13 residues long. Germline assignment: CDR1 LGHNT and CDR2 FRNRAP. CDR3 DNA sequence: TGTGCTAGTGGTTACGAGAGGAACACTGAAGCTTTCTTT. This translates into CASGYERNTEAFF. Variable domain in full (rest from reference TRBV12-5 and TRBJ1-1): DARVTQTPRHKVTEMGQEVTMRCQPILGHNTVFWYRQTMMQGLELLAYFRNRAPLDDSGMPKDRFSAEMPDATLATLKIQPSEPRDSAVYFCASGYERNTEAFFGQGTRLTVV.

The chain is built from TRBV5-4 and TRBJ2-7, with 8 nucleotides matching TRBD2. V lost 5 bases and J lost 3; bases outside the gene matches: 13. CDR1 SGHNT and CDR2 YYREEE come from the germline V gene (reference sequence). The CDR3 totals 16 residues. The CDR3 DNA is TGTGCCAGCAGTCGGGGGGGGTATGACGGGAGCTACGAGCAGTACTTC. Its protein is CASSRGGYDGSYEQYF.

The chain employs TRBV19 and TRBJ2-1; 14 bases line up with TRBD2. Germline CDR1 LNHDA, CDR2 SQIVND (reference sequence). The CDR3 is 16 amino acids. The V and J ends lost 1 base and 4 bases, in that order; junction bases with no gene match: 0. The CDR3: CASSIGLAGGYNEQFF. The CDR3, as DNA: TGTGCCAGTAGTATAGGACTAGCGGGGGGGTACAATGAGCAGTTCTTC.

J is TRBJ1-1 and V is TRBV2; tentative D call: TRBD1 (5 bases). The V end lost 1 base, the J end lost 8 bases, and 23 bases lay between the germline ends. Germline CDR1 and CDR2: SNHLY and FYNNEI. The CDR3 has 17 residues. In DNA, the CDR3 is TGTGCCAGCAGTGAAGGAATAGGGACTACACAGTCCTTCGAAGCTTTCTTT. Its translation: CASSEGIGTTQSFEAFF.

The J gene is TRBJ2-7, the V gene TRBV7-9, with TRBD1 identical over 9 bases. The germline V gene encodes CDR1 SEHNR and CDR2 FQNEAQ (reference sequence). The CDR3 runs 16 residues. V was clipped by 4 bases and J by 3 bases; unmatched bases: 10. The chain's CDR3 is CASSSLTTGGRYEQYF. For the CDR3, the DNA is TGTGCCAGCAGCTCGCTAACCACAGGGGGCCGCTACGAGCAGTACTTC.

The chain combines TRBV5-1 with TRBJ2-3; 7 bases are a match to TRBD2. V shed 4 bases and J 6 bases; nucleotides not matched to a gene: 11. The CDR3 extends over 15 amino acids. CDR1 is SGHRS and CDR2 is YFSETQ in the germline V gene. The CDR3 reads CASSATSSYTDTQYF. The CDR3 region has the DNA TGCGCCAGCAGCGCGACTAGCTCCTACACCGATACGCAGTATTTT.

The V and J genes are TRBV5-4 and TRBJ1-2, with D hard to call. Germline V gene lookup returns CDR1 SGHNT and CDR2 YYREEE (reference sequence). The CDR3 extends over 13 amino acids. Deletions cut 3 bases from V and 2 bases from J, with 8 bases between. The CDR3 region is CASSSGRNYGYTF. DNA of the CDR3: TGTGCCAGCAGCTCGGGTCGCAACTATGGCTACACCTTC. The full variable domain, rest sourced from reference TRBV5-4 and TRBJ1-2, is ETGVTQSPTHLIKTRGQQVTLRCSSQSGHNTVSWYQQALGQGPQFIFQYYREEENGRGNFPPRFSGLQFPNYSSELNVNALELDDSALYLCASSSGRNYGYTFGSGTRLTVV.

This chain joins TRBV7-2 and TRBJ2-1; 8 bases agree with TRBD1. The CDR3 runs 15 residues. Germline trimming cut 2 bases from V and 8 bases from J; bases unmatched to any gene: 8. In germline, CDR1 is SGHTA, CDR2 FQGNSA. The CDR3 DNA follows: TGTGCCAGCAGCTTACGTGACAGGGGTGGCGATGAGCAGTTCTTC. It specifies CASSLRDRGGDEQFF.

In nucleotides, the CDR3 is TGTGCCAGCAGCCAGGGGACAGGGGGCTCCTACGAGCAGTACTTC. Its protein is CASSQGTGGSYEQYF. V gene TRBV14 combines with J gene TRBJ2-7; TRBD1 matches at 11 bases. The V gene end was trimmed by 3 bases and the J gene end by 0 bases; junction bases not matched to a gene: 1. CDR3 size: 15 residues. CDR1 is SGHDN and CDR2 is FVKESK in the germline V gene.

The CDR3: CASSRWGGTGTDTQYF. DNA of the CDR3: TGTGCCAGCAGCCGATGGGGAGGGACTGGCACAGATACGCAGTATTTT. The chain uses TRBV7-9 and TRBJ2-3; the match to TRBD2 covers 7 bases. Trimming removed 5 bases from V and 1 base from J; junction bases left unmatched: 9. The CDR3 loop spans 16 amino acids. Germline V lookup: CDR1 SEHNR, CDR2 FQNEAQ (reference sequence). The full variable domain, its missing parts supplied by reference TRBV7-9 and TRBJ2-3, is DTGVSQNPRHKITKRGQNVTFRCDPISEHNRLYWYRQTLGQGPEFLTYFQNEAQLEKSRLLSDRFSAERPKGSFSTLEIQRTEQGDSAMYLCASSRWGGTGTDTQYFGPGTRLTVL.

This clone was seen more than once but under ten times. At one boundary the junction diverges from the germline segment, which might be a read error. J is TRBJ2-7 and V is TRBV11-2; TRBD1 might be the D (6 bases). Germline values: CDR1 SGHAT, CDR2 FQNNGV. The CDR3 is made up of 12 amino acids. In nucleotides, the CDR3 is TGTGCCAGCAGCCCCGAGGGGGACATCCTGTTATTT. Amino acid sequence: CASSPEGDILLF.

The genes are TRBV30 and TRBJ1-4, with D perhaps TRBD1 (5 bases). The CDR3 loop spans 14 amino acids. Germline loops: CDR1 GTSNPN, CDR2 SVGIG (reference sequence). V lost 2 bases and J 7 bases, leaving 14 bases between the germline ends. This CDR3 reads CAWSFQGLGEKLFF. CDR3 in DNA: TGTGCCTGGAGTTTTCAGGGTCTAGGTGAAAAACTGTTTTTT.

This clone came up a few times. This sequence joins TRBV27 and TRBJ2-7, with 8 bases fitting TRBD2. The CDR3 is 14 residues long. CDR1 and CDR2 (germline): MNHEY, SMNVEV (reference sequence). V shed 6 bases, J shed 5 bases, and the junction held 9 bases outside the gene matches. CDR3 residues: CASRTGTSGHEQYF. The DNA for the CDR3 is TGTGCCAGCAGAACCGGGACTAGTGGGCACGAGCAGTACTTC.

In its sample, this clone was seen once. The chain links TRBV10-1 to TRBJ2-3; D unresolved. The CDR3 loop spans 14 amino acids. Germline lookup yields CDR1 WNHNN and CDR2 SYGVQD (reference sequence). Trimming shortened V by 7 bases and J by 2 bases, and 13 bases separated the two germline ends. The CDR3 protein is CASTASRITDTQYF. In DNA, the CDR3 is TGCGCCAGCACAGCGTCCCGTATCACAGATACGCAGTATTTT.

V and J are TRBV19 and TRBJ1-2; D is perhaps TRBD1 (6 bases). Trimming stripped 1 base from V and 0 bases from J, with 9 bases between. The V gene's germline CDR1 is LNHDA and CDR2 SQIVND (reference sequence). The CDR3 runs 15 residues. The DNA for the CDR3 is TGTGCCAGTAGTATAGGGACAGCCTCTAACTATGGCTACACCTTC. Translation: CASSIGTASNYGYTF.

There are a few counts of this clone. This chain joins TRBV7-2 and TRBJ2-3; TRBD2 matches 9 bases. The CDR3 sequence is 16 residues long. The germline gives CDR1 SGHTA, CDR2 FQGNSA. The V gene end was trimmed by 2 bases and the J gene end by 5 bases; junction bases not matched to a gene: 8. DNA of the CDR3: TGTGCCAGCAGCTTAAGTATTGGCGGGGGGGAAGATACGCAGTATTTT. It codes for CASSLSIGGGEDTQYF.

Written as DNA, the CDR3 is TGTGCCTGGAGGGCTAGCGGGAAACCTGATACGCAGTATTTT. It is translated as CAWRASGKPDTQYF. This chain connects TRBV30 to TRBJ2-3; TRBD2 matches at 9 bases. The trim removed 3 bases at V and 6 bases at J, leaving 7 bases unmatched. The CDR3 loop spans 14 amino acids. Germline assignment: CDR1 GTSNPN and CDR2 SVGIG (reference sequence).

J is TRBJ2-7 and V is TRBV6-1; D not certain. The CDR3 covers 14 residues. Trimming took off 4 bases at V and 2 bases at J, with 12 bases between the two ends. The germline V gene encodes CDR1 MNHNS and CDR2 SASEGT. Here the CDR3 reads CASSVLTSAYEQYF. Written as DNA, the CDR3 is TGTGCCAGCAGTGTGCTTACGTCAGCCTACGAGCAGTACTTC.

This chain links TRBV28 with TRBJ1-2; maybe TRBD1 (6 bases). From germline, CDR1 is MDHEN and CDR2 SYDVKM. The CDR3 length is 14 residues. V lost 2 bases and J lost 4, with 11 bases in between. CDR3 DNA sequence: TGTGCCAGCAGTTTAGCCGGACAGTTCTATGGCTACACCTTC. This codes for CASSLAGQFYGYTF.

The V call is TRBV5-1, the J call TRBJ2-2; 7 nucleotides agree with TRBD1. The CDR3 has 17 residues. CDR1 SGHRS and CDR2 YFSETQ come from the germline V gene. V shed 1 base and J 4 bases; nucleotides not matched to a gene: 10. The CDR3 coding sequence is TGCGCCAGCAGCTTGCGGGGACAGTCCCAGGGCACCGGGGAGCTGTTTTTT. Residues: CASSLRGQSQGTGELFF.

The chain carries TRBV18 and TRBJ2-5; TRBD2 matches at 7 bases. With 2 bases clipped from V and 2 bases from J, the junction kept 8 bases outside the gene matches. The CDR3 runs to 16 residues. Germline V gives CDR1 KGHSH, CDR2 LQKENI. CDR3 region: CASSPTPLAVQETQYF. The CDR3, as DNA: TGTGCCAGCTCACCAACCCCCCTAGCGGTGCAAGAGACCCAGTACTTC.

The chain couples TRBV27 to TRBJ2-6; D call uncertain. The CDR3 covers 15 residues. CDR1 and CDR2 from the germline V gene are MNHEY and SMNVEV (reference sequence). V was cut by 1 base and J by 0 bases, with 4 bases left in between. For the CDR3, the DNA is TGTGCCAGCAGTTTATTCCACTCTGGGGCCAACGTCCTGACTTTC. Translation: CASSLFHSGANVLTF.

V is TRBV6-5 and J is TRBJ2-5; 8 positions match TRBD1. CDR1 is MNHEY, CDR2 SVGAGI, per germline. The CDR3 runs to 15 residues. V shed 6 bases, J shed 5 bases, and the junction held 11 bases outside the gene matches. The CDR3 DNA follows: TGTGCCAGCAGGCCCCCTGACAGGGGTTTTGAGACCCAGTACTTC. This translates into CASRPPDRGFETQYF.

This chain links TRBV28 with TRBJ1-1; 7 bases line up with TRBD1. The CDR3 consists of 14 residues. V trimming: 2 bases; J trimming: 4 bases; junction bases outside the gene matches: 4. Germline CDR1 and CDR2: MDHEN and SYDVKM. CDR3 sequence (DNA): TGTGCCAGCAGTTTAGCAGGGGGAAGCACTGAAGCTTTCTTT. Its translation: CASSLAGGSTEAFF.